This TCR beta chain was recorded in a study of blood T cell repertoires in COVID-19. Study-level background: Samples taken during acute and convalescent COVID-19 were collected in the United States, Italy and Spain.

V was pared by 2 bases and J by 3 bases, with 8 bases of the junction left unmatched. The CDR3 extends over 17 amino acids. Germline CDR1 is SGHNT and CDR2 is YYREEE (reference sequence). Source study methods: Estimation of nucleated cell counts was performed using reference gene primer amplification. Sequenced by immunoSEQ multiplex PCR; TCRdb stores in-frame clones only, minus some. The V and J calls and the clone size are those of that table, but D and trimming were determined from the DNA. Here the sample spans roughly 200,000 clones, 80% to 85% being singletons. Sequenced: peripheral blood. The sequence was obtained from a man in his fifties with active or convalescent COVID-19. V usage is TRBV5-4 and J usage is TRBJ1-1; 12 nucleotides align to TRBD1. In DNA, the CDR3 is TGTGCCAGCAGCTTAGGGGGACAGGGGGCAAGGTACACTGAAGCTTTCTTT. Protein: CASSLGGQGARYTEAFF. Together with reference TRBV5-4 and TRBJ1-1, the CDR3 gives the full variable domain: ETGVTQSPTHLIKTRGQQVTLRCSSQSGHNTVSWYQQALGQGPQFIFQYYREEENGRGNFPPRFSGLQFPNYSSELNVNALELDDSALYLCASSLGGQGARYTEAFFGQGTRLTVV.